The next 17 T cell receptor beta chains were all read from a single sample in a study of T cells in localized non-small cell lung cancer. TCRdb's copy holds only in-frame clones and misses some; the assay was immunoSEQ multiplex PCR. Altogether approximately 54,000 clones are present, roughly four fifths being singletons, with the ten largest covering just under 20%. This specimen was peripheral blood, taken before any cancer treatment. These TCRs come from a female donor older than 55 with stage II squamous cell lung carcinoma.

The chain carries TRBV9 and TRBJ2-3; the D call may be TRBD1 or TRBD2 (5 bases each). V shed 6 bases and J shed 2 bases, with 16 bases lying between them. The CDR3 length is 15 residues. Germline V gene data show CDR1 as SGDLS and CDR2 as YYNGEE. The CDR3 spells CASTWGSGATDTQYF. In DNA, the CDR3 is TGTGCCAGCACGTGGGGGAGTGGGGCCACAGATACGCAGTATTTT.

The chain couples TRBV30 to TRBJ1-1; TRBD1 might be the D (6 bases). There are 16 residues in the CDR3. Trimming removed 2 bases at V and 3 bases at J, with 19 bases between. Germline lookup yields CDR1 GTSNPN and CDR2 SVGIG (reference sequence). CDR3 protein: CAWSRGGTGLDTEAFF. In nucleotides, the CDR3 is TGTGCCTGGAGTAGAGGGGGTACGGGCTTGGACACTGAAGCTTTCTTT.

The V call is TRBV9, the J call TRBJ1-1; D unclear. This CDR3 comprises 15 residues. The germline CDR1 and CDR2 sequences are SGDLS and YYNGEE. V was pared by 0 bases and J by 0 bases, with 9 bases between. CDR3 in DNA: TGTGCCAGCAGCGTAGGGGCTCTCTTGAACACTGAAGCTTTCTTT. This translates into CASSVGALLNTEAFF.

This rearrangement joins TRBV6-6 to TRBJ1-4; no definite D call. Per the germline V gene, CDR1 is MNHNY and CDR2 is SVGAGI (reference sequence). The CDR3 covers 11 residues. Trimming took off 4 bases at V and 8 bases at J, with 5 bases between the two ends. CDR3 DNA sequence: TGTGCCAGCAGTTCAGAGGAAAAACTGTTTTTT. Its protein product is CASSSEEKLFF.

V is TRBV5-1 and J is TRBJ1-1; 11 bases map to TRBD1. The CDR3 covers 15 residues. Trimming took 4 bases from V and 4 from J; bases not matched to a gene: 6. Germline V CDR1 and CDR2: SGHRS, YFSETQ. The CDR3 sequence is CASSPDRGQVTEAFF. The CDR3 region has the DNA TGCGCCAGCAGCCCGGACAGGGGGCAGGTCACTGAAGCTTTCTTT.

The gene calls are TRBV9 and TRBJ1-1; no reliable D call. V lost 0 bases, J lost 4 bases, and 7 bases lay in between. The CDR3 totals 13 residues. Germline V gene sequence: CDR1 SGDLS, CDR2 YYNGEE. The chain's CDR3 is CASSVDVVTEAFF. CDR3 sequence (DNA): TGTGCCAGCAGCGTAGACGTCGTCACTGAAGCTTTCTTT. Based on the CDR3 plus reference TRBV9 and TRBJ1-1, the full variable domain is DSGVTQTPKHLITATGQRVTLRCSPRSGDLSVYWYQQSLDQGLQFLIQYYNGEERAKGNILERFSAQQFPDLHSELNLSSLELGDSALYFCASSVDVVTEAFFGQGTRLTVV.

This clone was seen a handful of times. The chain is built from TRBV2 and TRBJ1-1; tentative D call: TRBD1 (5 bases). This CDR3 has 11 amino acids. Trimming removed 8 bases from V and 9 bases from J, with 13 bases in between. CDR1 is SNHLY, CDR2 FYNNEI, per germline. Written as DNA, the CDR3 is TGTGCCAGCGTGCGGGACGGGAAAGCTTTCTTT. Its protein product is CASVRDGKAFF.

The chain uses TRBV27 and TRBJ2-5; either TRBD1 or TRBD2 may supply D (5 bases each). The CDR3 length is 14 residues. CDR1 MNHEY and CDR2 SMNVEV come from the germline V gene (reference sequence). V lost 6 bases and J 5 bases, leaving 16 bases between the germline ends. CDR3 residues: CASRRGFPPETQYF. CDR3 bases: TGTGCCAGCAGGAGGGGATTCCCCCCCGAGACCCAGTACTTC.

CDR3 sequence reads: CASSPGQGTPTDTQYF. CDR3 DNA sequence: TGTGCCAGCAGCCCTGGACAGGGGACCCCCACAGATACGCAGTATTTT. The V gene is TRBV4-2, the J gene TRBJ2-3; 9 positions match TRBD1. Per germline, CDR1 LGHNA and CDR2 YNFKEQ. The J segment lost 2 bases and the V segment lost 4 bases, leaving 7 bases of the junction unmatched. This CDR3 has 16 amino acids.

V and J are TRBV4-1 and TRBJ2-3; D call uncertain. This CDR3 is built from 17 residues. V was pared by 3 bases and J by 4 bases, with 20 bases between. The V gene's germline CDR1 is MGHRA and CDR2 YSYEKL. CDR3: CASSHRPEPIGPDTQYF. The CDR3 coding sequence is TGCGCCAGCAGCCATAGGCCAGAGCCGATCGGGCCAGATACGCAGTATTTT.

The chain couples TRBV19 to TRBJ1-3; TRBD1 agrees at 9 bases. The germline V gene encodes CDR1 LNHDA and CDR2 SQIVND (reference sequence). Germline trimming cut 6 bases from V and 4 bases from J; bases unmatched to any gene: 7. This CDR3 comprises 15 residues. CDR3 sequence reads: CASRSGTGSGNTIYF. In nucleotides, the CDR3 is TGTGCCAGTAGATCCGGGACAGGGTCCGGAAACACCATATATTTT.

The V gene is TRBV7-8, the J gene TRBJ2-1, with D hard to call. The V end lost 2 bases, the J end lost 7 bases, and 6 bases lay between the germline ends. Germline loops: CDR1 SGHVS, CDR2 FQNEAQ. This CDR3 region has 12 residues. The CDR3 nucleotides are TGTGCCAGCAGCTTACAGAGAAATGAGCAGTTCTTC. Its translation: CASSLQRNEQFF.

The chain combines TRBV9 with TRBJ2-1, with 8 bases lining up with TRBD2. V shed 0 bases, J shed 7 bases, and the junction held 9 bases outside the gene matches. Germline V gene sequence: CDR1 SGDLS, CDR2 YYNGEE. The CDR3 covers 16 residues. In nucleotides, the CDR3 is TGTGCCAGCAGCGTAGCTTTAGGGACTAGTGATAATGAGCAGTTCTTC. This translates into CASSVALGTSDNEQFF. Filled out from reference TRBV9 and TRBJ2-1, the complete variable domain reads DSGVTQTPKHLITATGQRVTLRCSPRSGDLSVYWYQQSLDQGLQFLIQYYNGEERAKGNILERFSAQQFPDLHSELNLSSLELGDSALYFCASSVALGTSDNEQFFGPGTRLTVL.

The J gene is TRBJ1-1, the V gene TRBV7-9; D unresolved. Trimming left V 2 bases short and J 1 base short, with 8 bases between. This CDR3 is 14 amino acids long. Germline CDR1 and CDR2: SEHNR and FQNEAQ (reference sequence). CDR3 DNA: TGTGCCAGCAGCTTAAGCCAACAGAACACTGAAGCTTTCTTT. It codes for CASSLSQQNTEAFF.

The rearrangement links TRBV27 to TRBJ1-3; D call uncertain. The germline V and J ends were trimmed by 2 bases and 0 bases, with 5 bases remaining between them. Germline V gene sequence: CDR1 MNHEY, CDR2 SMNVEV (reference sequence). There are 14 residues in the CDR3. The CDR3 nucleotides are TGTGCCAGCAGTTTAGGACCCTCTGGAAACACCATATATTTT. Its protein product is CASSLGPSGNTIYF.

This clone was seen more than once but under ten times. The chain links TRBV4-1 to TRBJ1-1; D might be TRBD1 (5 bases). The CDR3 contains 15 residues. Deletions cut 0 bases from V and 2 bases from J, with 10 bases between. CDR1 is MGHRA and CDR2 is YSYEKL in the germline V gene. CDR3: CASSQDRGLNTEAFF. The CDR3 coding sequence is TGCGCCAGCAGCCAAGACCGGGGACTTAACACTGAAGCTTTCTTT.

The chain recombines TRBV4-2 with TRBJ2-5; no reliable D call. This CDR3 has 16 residues. Trimming stripped 0 bases from V and 2 bases from J, with 13 bases between. Germline-derived CDR1 and CDR2 are LGHNA and YNFKEQ. Here the CDR3 reads CASSQDFATGQETQYF. For the CDR3, the DNA is TGTGCCAGCAGCCAAGATTTTGCGACTGGTCAAGAGACCCAGTACTTC.